A single sample gave rise to the 25 T cell receptor beta chains below, sequenced in a study of blood T cell repertoires in COVID-19 (TCRdb year 2020). Preparation of the library involved the immunoSEQ multiplex PCR assay. Held by TCRdb, this immuneACCESS table contains in-frame sequences only and omits some clones. Under half of the omission traces to an unresolved V gene where checked; the cause of the rest is unknown. The sample table lists roughly 60,000 clones, roughly 88% of them with a count of one. 5.6% of the sample is held by the ten biggest clonotypes. Sequenced material: peripheral blood. Every receptor here comes from a woman aged 55 to 70 with acute or convalescent COVID-19.

The chain employs TRBV30 and TRBJ1-2, with D possibly being TRBD1 (6 bases). The CDR3 is 13 residues long. V lost 1 base and J 5 bases, leaving 11 bases between the germline ends. Germline CDR1 GTSNPN, CDR2 SVGIG (reference sequence). The CDR3 nucleotides are TGTGCCTGGAGTGACAGGGTCGGATATGGCTACACCTTC. It codes for CAWSDRVGYGYTF.

The V call is TRBV3-1 (or the pseudogene TRBV3-2), the J call TRBJ1-1; no firm D call. V lost 4 bases, J lost 5 bases, and 17 bases lay in between. Germline assignment: CDR1 LGHDT and CDR2 YNNKEL (reference sequence). The CDR3 totals 15 residues. This chain's CDR3 is CASSPLSAVWTEAFF. The DNA for the CDR3 is TGTGCCAGCAGCCCCTTGTCGGCGGTTTGGACTGAAGCTTTCTTT.

The rearrangement uses TRBV4-1 and TRBJ1-2; D is possibly TRBD1 (6 bases). Deletions cut 3 bases from V and 3 bases from J, with 14 bases between. Germline loops: CDR1 MGHRA, CDR2 YSYEKL. The CDR3 runs to 15 residues. CDR3 in amino acids: CASSHSTDSYYGYTF. CDR3 DNA: TGCGCCAGCAGCCACTCCACGGACAGCTACTATGGCTACACCTTC.

This chain connects TRBV2 to TRBJ1-1; 7 bases map to TRBD1. Unmatched junction bases numbered 5, after V lost 7 bases and J lost 0 bases. Per germline, CDR1 SNHLY and CDR2 FYNNEI. The CDR3 has 14 residues. CDR3 residues: CASKIQGMNTEAFF. The DNA for the CDR3 is TGTGCCAGCAAGATACAGGGGATGAACACTGAAGCTTTCTTT.

Notes on this clone: Mismatch with germline at one junction end may stem from a read error. The V and J genes are TRBV6-1 and TRBJ1-6, with D tentatively TRBD1 (5 bases). Per the germline V gene, CDR1 is MNHNS and CDR2 is SASEGT. The CDR3 extends over 17 amino acids. CDR3 sequence: CASSQAGQGWDNSPLHF. CDR3 coding DNA: TGTGCCAGCAGTCAAGCAGGGCAGGGATGGGATAATTCACCCCTCCACTTT.

The chain employs TRBV19 and TRBJ2-5, with 13 bases fitting TRBD2. The trim removed 6 bases at V and 3 bases at J, leaving 4 bases unmatched. This CDR3 spans 15 amino acids. Germline CDR1 and CDR2: LNHDA and SQIVND (reference sequence). The CDR3 DNA reads TGTGCCAGTAGGGAACTAGCGGGGGGGGAAGAGACCCAGTACTTC. Amino acids: CASRELAGGEETQYF.

This clone has only one observation. The rearrangement uses TRBV19 and TRBJ1-2; tentative D call: TRBD1 (6 bases). Per the germline V gene, CDR1 is LNHDA and CDR2 is SQIVND (reference sequence). The CDR3 length is 13 residues. Trimming shortened V by 7 bases and J by 4 bases, and 13 bases separated the two germline ends. For the CDR3, the DNA is TGTGCCAGTAAGGGTCCGGACAGCTATGGCTACACCTTC. This sequence encodes CASKGPDSYGYTF.

The rearrangement uses TRBV7-5 and TRBJ1-6; the table's D call, TRBD1, was not checked against the DNA. TRBV7-5 is a recognized pseudogene. The CDR3 is made up of 17 amino acids. The CDR3 coding sequence is TGTGTCAGAAGCCGCCCCGGACAGGGCTCCTATAATTCACCCCTCCACTTT. This encodes CVRSRPGQGSYNSPLHF.

The chain links TRBV19 to TRBJ1-1; 7 nucleotides agree with TRBD1. The CDR3 is made up of 19 amino acids. Germline V gene sequence: CDR1 LNHDA, CDR2 SQIVND (reference sequence). V shed 3 bases, J shed 2 bases, and the junction held 18 bases outside the gene matches. CDR3 residues: CASSMRVGGAGGRNTEAFF. In DNA, the CDR3 is TGTGCCAGTAGTATGAGGGTTGGTGGGGCAGGGGGTAGAAACACTGAAGCTTTCTTT.

V gene TRBV3-1 (or the pseudogene TRBV3-2) combines with J gene TRBJ1-2; D not resolved. This CDR3 has 15 amino acids. With 4 bases removed from V and 6 bases from J, the gap between germline ends came to 18 bases. The germline V gene has CDR1 LGHDT and CDR2 YNNKEL (reference sequence). CDR3 protein: CASSPKAGWRDGYTF. DNA for the CDR3: TGTGCCAGCAGCCCCAAGGCGGGGTGGCGAGATGGCTACACCTTC.

V and J are TRBV27 and TRBJ1-1; 11 nucleotides match TRBD1. This CDR3 is built from 14 residues. CDR1 is MNHEY, CDR2 SMNVEV, per germline (reference sequence). V was pared by 6 bases and J by 4 bases, with 4 bases of the junction left unmatched. CDR3 in amino acids: CASRDRGPGTEAFF. The DNA of the CDR3 is TGTGCCAGCAGGGACAGGGGGCCGGGCACTGAAGCTTTCTTT.

This chain joins TRBV29-1 and TRBJ1-1, with TRBD1 identical over 7 bases. This CDR3 comprises 13 residues. The ends lost 0 bases at V and 5 bases at J; junction bases unmatched: 3. Germline-derived CDR1 and CDR2 are SQVTM and ANQGSEA. CDR3: CSVEDHRGTEAFF. The CDR3 DNA reads as TGCAGCGTTGAAGACCACAGGGGAACTGAAGCTTTCTTT.

The V call is TRBV3-1 (or the pseudogene TRBV3-2), the J call TRBJ1-1; D may be TRBD1 (6 bases). Trimming pared 1 base from V and 1 base from J, leaving 10 bases between. Germline values: CDR1 LGHDT, CDR2 YNNKEL (reference sequence). The CDR3 extends over 15 amino acids. CDR3 nucleotide sequence: TGTGCCAGCAGCCAAGCCCCGGGACAGAACACTGAAGCTTTCTTT. Encoded protein: CASSQAPGQNTEAFF.

This clone came up once. The V and J genes are TRBV5-3 and TRBJ1-1; unclear D gene. Being an ORF, TRBV5-3 has a function that is uncertain. The CDR3 spans 15 residues. Trimming cost V 9 bases and J 0 bases, with 18 bases left between them. CDR3 DNA sequence: TGTGCCATACAGCCCCCGTCCGGGATGAACACTGAAGCTTTCTTT. It encodes CAIQPPSGMNTEAFF.

The CDR3 bases are TGTGCCAGCAGGCAGCAGGGGCCCGTCCAGCCCCAGCATTTT. Protein sequence: CASRQQGPVQPQHF. The chain couples TRBV2 to TRBJ1-5, with D tentatively TRBD1 (6 bases). The CDR3 consists of 14 residues. Trimming removed 6 bases from V and 7 bases from J, with 16 bases in between. Germline V gives CDR1 SNHLY, CDR2 FYNNEI.

The V and J genes are TRBV25-1 and TRBJ1-2; D perhaps matches TRBD1 (6 bases). Germline V CDR1 and CDR2: MGHDK, SYGVNS. V lost 5 bases and J 3 bases, leaving 10 bases between the germline ends. This CDR3 spans 13 amino acids. The CDR3 region is CASSRTVDYGYTF. The CDR3 bases are TGTGCCAGCAGTCGGACAGTCGACTATGGCTACACCTTC.

V gene TRBV5-4 combines with J gene TRBJ2-7; 9 nucleotides align to TRBD1. The CDR3 loop spans 14 amino acids. CDR1 is SGHNT and CDR2 is YYREEE in the germline V gene (reference sequence). Unmatched junction bases numbered 6, after V lost 5 bases and J lost 3 bases. The CDR3 nucleotides read TGTGCCAGCAGTGCCGGGACAGGGCGCTACGAGCAGTACTTC. Protein: CASSAGTGRYEQYF.

V is TRBV2 and J is TRBJ2-4; 8 nucleotides align to TRBD2. This CDR3 has 14 amino acids. The V gene end was trimmed by 3 bases and the J gene end by 7 bases; junction bases not matched to a gene: 5. Germline V gene sequence: CDR1 SNHLY, CDR2 FYNNEI. This chain's CDR3 is CASSDGLAWNIQYF. The CDR3 coding sequence is TGTGCCAGCAGTGATGGACTAGCTTGGAACATTCAGTACTTC.

The V call is TRBV5-1, the J call TRBJ1-4, with D uncertain. Germline lookup yields CDR1 SGHRS and CDR2 YFSETQ. The CDR3 loop spans 14 amino acids. V lost 1 base and J lost 8, with 12 bases in between. The CDR3 DNA reads as TGCGCCAGCAGCTTGACCTCACCAAGCGAAAAACTGTTTTTT. As protein: CASSLTSPSEKLFF.

The chain combines TRBV27 with TRBJ1-2; D not certain. Trimming pared 0 bases from V and 8 bases from J, leaving 16 bases between. The V gene's germline CDR1 is MNHEY and CDR2 SMNVEV (reference sequence). This CDR3 region has 15 residues. CDR3 coding DNA: TGTGCCAGCAGTTTATCGGGAGAGGCAGATCGGGGCTACACCTTC. Its translation is CASSLSGEADRGYTF.

This chain connects TRBV2 to TRBJ1-2; D gene uncertain. The CDR3 totals 14 residues. V was clipped by 4 bases and J by 4 bases, with 13 bases between them. The germline CDR1 and CDR2 sequences are SNHLY and FYNNEI. CDR3 coding DNA: TGTGCCAGCAGTGTGGCGGGTCGGGGCTATGGCTACACCTTC. Protein: CASSVAGRGYGYTF.

The V and J genes are TRBV5-1 and TRBJ1-1; 8 nucleotides line up with TRBD1. The junction had 13 bases not matched to a gene; V was cut back by 4 bases and J by 5 bases. The CDR3 runs 16 residues. The germline CDR1 and CDR2 sequences are SGHRS and YFSETQ. CDR3: CASSAAVGQGGTEAFF. The CDR3 region has the DNA TGCGCCAGCAGCGCAGCCGTCGGACAGGGCGGAACTGAAGCTTTCTTT.

The chain recombines TRBV24-1 with TRBJ2-1, with TRBD1 matching 10 bases. In germline, CDR1 is KGHDR, CDR2 SFDVKD. J lost 5 bases, V lost 6 bases, and 9 bases had no gene match. This CDR3 has 16 residues. Here the CDR3 DNA reads TGTGCCACCAGTTCCCCCGGGACAGGGGCCCACAATGAGCAGTTCTTC. Protein sequence: CATSSPGTGAHNEQFF.

The rearrangement joins TRBV5-1 to TRBJ1-4; D is unresolved. The CDR3 totals 13 residues. V was pared by 7 bases and J by 1 base, with 8 bases between. In germline, CDR1 is SGHRS, CDR2 YFSETQ. In DNA form, the CDR3 reads TGCGCCAGCGGGGAGGGAACTAATGAAAAACTGTTTTTT. Its protein is CASGEGTNEKLFF.

This clone was recorded only once. The chain has TRBV19 and TRBJ1-5, with TRBD1 identical over 7 bases. The V gene end was trimmed by 0 bases and the J gene end by 2 bases; junction bases not matched to a gene: 7. Germline V gene sequence: CDR1 LNHDA, CDR2 SQIVND (reference sequence). This CDR3 region has 17 residues. CDR3 nucleotides: TGTGCCAGTAGTATAGAAGGGGGGACAGTGGGCAATCAGCCCCAGCATTTT. Translated: CASSIEGGTVGNQPQHF.